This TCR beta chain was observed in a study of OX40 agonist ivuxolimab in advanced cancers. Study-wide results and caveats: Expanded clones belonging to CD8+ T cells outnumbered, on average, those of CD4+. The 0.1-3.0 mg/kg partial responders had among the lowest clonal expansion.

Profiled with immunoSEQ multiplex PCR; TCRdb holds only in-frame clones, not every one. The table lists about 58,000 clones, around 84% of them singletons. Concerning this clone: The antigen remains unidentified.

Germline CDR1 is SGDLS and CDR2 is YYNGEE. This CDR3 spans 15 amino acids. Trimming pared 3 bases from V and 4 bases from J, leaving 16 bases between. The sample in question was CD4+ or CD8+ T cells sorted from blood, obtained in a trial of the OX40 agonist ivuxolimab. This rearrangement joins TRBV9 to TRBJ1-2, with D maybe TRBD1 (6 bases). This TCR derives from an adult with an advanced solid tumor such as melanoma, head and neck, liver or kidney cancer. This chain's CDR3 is CASSGAWGGGYGYTF. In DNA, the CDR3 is TGTGCCAGCAGCGGAGCATGGGGGGGCGGCTATGGCTACACCTTC.